The 10 T cell receptor beta chains below come from one sample, sequenced in a study of shared clonotypes between healthy human individuals. Assay: immunoSEQ multiplex PCR; the TCRdb copy retains only in-frame clones and omits some. The sample gives 300,000 to 350,000 clones, more than 60% of which show up once; more than 9% is in the top ten. Material for sequencing was memory CD4+ T cells sorted from blood. Subset indicated: CD45RA-negative fraction. These receptors all come from a young man in good health.

A few counts support this clone. This sequence joins TRBV6-5 and TRBJ1-4; 7 positions agree with TRBD1. The CDR3 has 13 residues. Germline V gene data show CDR1 as MNHEY and CDR2 as SVGAGI. The junction had 4 bases not matched to a gene; V was cut back by 7 bases and J by 5 bases. The CDR3 region has the DNA TGTGCCAGCAAGGGACAGCCAAATGAAAAACTGTTTTTT. This translates into CASKGQPNEKLFF.

This clone has just one count. The chain joins TRBV30 to TRBJ2-7, with D tentatively TRBD2 (6 bases). The CDR3 runs 13 residues. Germline V gene sequence: CDR1 GTSNPN, CDR2 SVGIG (reference sequence). Trimming took off 2 bases at V and 3 bases at J, with 11 bases between the two ends. The CDR3 is CAWSLTRLYEQYF. In DNA, the CDR3 is TGTGCCTGGAGTTTGACTAGACTCTACGAGCAGTACTTC. Full variable domain (remainder filled in from reference TRBV30 and TRBJ2-7): SQTIHQWPATLVQPVGSPLSLECTVEGTSNPNLYWYRQAAGRGLQLLFYSVGIGQISSEVPQNLSASRPQDRQFILSSKKLLLSDSGFYLCAWSLTRLYEQYFGPGTRLTVT.

The chain is built from TRBV18 and TRBJ2-2; D not resolved. The CDR3 extends over 14 amino acids. With 2 bases removed from V and 1 base from J, the gap between germline ends came to 5 bases. From germline, CDR1 is KGHSH and CDR2 LQKENI. CDR3 in amino acids: CASSPVWNTGELFF. CDR3 sequence (DNA): TGTGCCAGCTCACCAGTCTGGAACACCGGGGAGCTGTTTTTT.

V is TRBV14 and J is TRBJ2-5, with 8 bases aligning to TRBD2. The CDR3 is 13 amino acids. Germline loops: CDR1 SGHDN, CDR2 FVKESK. V trimming: 5 bases; J trimming: 4 bases; junction bases outside the gene matches: 3. The CDR3 DNA is TGTGCCAGCAGCGGTCGGGGGGGAGAGACCCAGTACTTC. Translation gives CASSGRGGETQYF.

The rearrangement links TRBV6-6 to TRBJ2-7; 8 bases align to TRBD1. V was clipped by 5 bases and J by 4 bases; unmatched bases: 7. Looked up from germline, CDR1 is MNHNY and CDR2 is SVGAGI (reference sequence). The CDR3 has 14 amino acids. The CDR3 DNA reads as TGTGCCAGCAGTGCAGGGGGCGTTGGGTACGAGCAGTACTTC. It translates to CASSAGGVGYEQYF.

J is TRBJ1-2 and V is TRBV9, with D possibly matching TRBD1 (5 bases). The V and J ends lost 4 bases and 7 bases respectively, with 14 bases between them. Per the germline V gene, CDR1 is SGDLS and CDR2 is YYNGEE. The CDR3 length is 13 residues. The CDR3 loop reads CASSPGTRSGYTF. As DNA, the CDR3 is TGTGCCAGCAGCCCGGGGACCAGGAGTGGCTACACCTTC.

The chain is built from TRBV21-1 and TRBJ2-7; the table's D call TRBD2 went unverified against the DNA. TRBV21-1 is a known pseudogene. This CDR3 is 20 amino acids long. CDR3 protein: CASSKGGCGSPHWFSYEQYF. As DNA, the CDR3 is TGTGCCAGCAGCAAAGGTGGCTGCGGGAGTCCCCATTGGTTTTCCTACGAGCAGTACTTC.

V is TRBV28 and J is TRBJ2-7; D remains ambiguous. V was cut by 6 bases and J by 2 bases, with 11 bases left in between. This CDR3 comprises 13 residues. Germline-derived CDR1 and CDR2 are MDHEN and SYDVKM. The CDR3 protein is CASRTDVTYEQYF. CDR3 bases: TGTGCCAGCAGAACCGACGTAACCTACGAGCAGTACTTC. The full variable domain, its missing parts supplied by reference TRBV28 and TRBJ2-7, is DVKVTQSSRYLVKRTGEKVFLECVQDMDHENMFWYRQDPGLGLRLIYFSYDVKMKEKGDIPEGYSVSREKKERFSLILESASTNQTSMYLCASRTDVTYEQYFGPGTRLTVT.

This chain uses TRBV2 with TRBJ1-5, with D possibly matching TRBD1 (6 bases). Trimming removed 8 bases from V and 5 bases from J, with 28 bases in between. The CDR3 totals 18 residues. CDR1 and CDR2 (germline): SNHLY, FYNNEI. CDR3 amino acids: CASRARYLTRGGDQPQHF. The CDR3 nucleotides read TGTGCCAGCCGAGCCCGATACCTGACGAGGGGGGGCGATCAGCCCCAGCATTTT.

The J gene is TRBJ2-1, the V gene TRBV30; D is unclear. CDR3 length: 13 residues. Germline-derived CDR1 and CDR2 are GTSNPN and SVGIG (reference sequence). Trimming pared 1 base from V and 10 bases from J, leaving 14 bases between. The CDR3 DNA reads TGTGCCTGGAGTGGGCCTCCTACGTGGGAGCAGTTCTTC. It codes for CAWSGPPTWEQFF.